The 23 T cell receptor beta chains reported below all come from one sample, sequenced in a study of shared clonotypes between healthy human individuals. TCRdb's table, derived via immunoSEQ multiplex PCR, lists solely in-frame clones and lacks some. The sample shows about half a million clones, around 80% of them seen only once. Sequencing was done on a sample of PBMCs. Every receptor here comes from a middle-aged woman in good health. Some clones in this sample may be carry-over from other donors' samples.

CDR3 DNA: TGCAGCGTTTCTTCGTTCCAGGACAATGAGCAGTTCTTC. Translation: CSVSSFQDNEQFF. The chain links TRBV29-1 to TRBJ2-1; D is ambiguous. V lost 5 bases, J lost 5 bases, and 13 bases lay in between. CDR1 and CDR2 (germline): SQVTM, ANQGSEA. This CDR3 has 13 amino acids.

On this clone: This sequence may be a read error, since a much larger clone differs from it by one base. The CDR3 sequence: CASSGAEGGADGYTF. CDR3 sequence (DNA): TGTGCCAGCAGTGGGGCCGAGGGGGGGGCGGATGGCTACACCTTC. The chain employs TRBV6-4 and TRBJ1-2, with a weak D call TRBD1 (6 bases). Germline lookup yields CDR1 MRHNA and CDR2 SNTAGT. V lost 4 bases and J 6 bases, leaving 18 bases between the germline ends. There are 15 residues in the CDR3.

In the case of this clone: Different DNA sequences within this sample yield the same CDR3. The genes are TRBV5-1 and TRBJ1-1; unclear D gene. This CDR3 comprises 15 residues. V lost 0 bases and J lost 3, with 12 bases in between. Germline CDR1 is SGHRS and CDR2 is YFSETQ. CDR3: CASSLGARVDTEAFF. The CDR3 bases are TGCGCCAGCAGCTTGGGGGCCCGGGTGGACACTGAAGCTTTCTTT.

This sequence joins TRBV19 and TRBJ2-5; D remains unclear. CDR1 and CDR2 from the germline V gene are LNHDA and SQIVND (reference sequence). V was clipped by 1 base and J by 2 bases, with 8 bases between them. There are 14 residues in the CDR3. The CDR3, as DNA: TGTGCCAGTAGTATAGGGGGTCCGCAAGAGACCCAGTACTTC. The encoded protein is CASSIGGPQETQYF.

V usage is TRBV2 and J usage is TRBJ2-1, with 8 bases aligning to TRBD2. From germline, CDR1 is SNHLY and CDR2 FYNNEI. With 6 bases clipped from V and 8 bases from J, the junction kept 12 bases outside the gene matches. The CDR3 sequence is 15 residues long. The CDR3 loop reads CASRGGLAGSYEQFF. The CDR3 DNA follows: TGTGCCAGCAGGGGGGGGCTAGCGGGTAGCTATGAGCAGTTCTTC.

The chain joins TRBV6-5 to TRBJ1-1; D perhaps matches TRBD1 (5 bases). This CDR3 comprises 13 residues. Germline loops: CDR1 MNHEY, CDR2 SVGAGI. Trimming removed 8 bases from V and 1 base from J, with 11 bases in between. CDR3 coding DNA: TGTGCCAGCCTCGGGGACGGGAACACTGAAGCTTTCTTT. It specifies CASLGDGNTEAFF.

There are many counts of this clone. CDR3 nucleotide sequence: TGCGCCAGCAGCATAGCCGGGACACTTAATCAGCCCCAGCATTTT. It is translated as CASSIAGTLNQPQHF. V usage is TRBV5-1 and J usage is TRBJ1-5; a weak D match, TRBD1 (6 bases). The germline CDR1 and CDR2 sequences are SGHRS and YFSETQ. Trimming stripped 4 bases from V and 4 bases from J, with 15 bases between. The CDR3 has 15 residues. Variable domain in full (rest from reference TRBV5-1 and TRBJ1-5): KAGVTQTPRYLIKTRGQQVTLSCSPISGHRSVSWYQQTPGQGLQFLFEYFSETQRNKGNFPGRFSGRQFSNSRSEMNVSTLELGDSALYLCASSIAGTLNQPQHFGDGTRLSIL.

J is TRBJ1-4 and V is TRBV6-5; maybe TRBD1 (6 bases). Germline loops: CDR1 MNHEY, CDR2 SVGAGI. The CDR3 length is 14 residues. Trimming pared 0 bases from V and 10 bases from J, leaving 12 bases between. The CDR3 coding sequence is TGTGCCAGCAGTTACTCACGGACACAGGGAAAACTGTTTTTT. The encoded protein is CASSYSRTQGKLFF.

The CDR3 DNA is TGTGCCAGCAAAACCGAGACAGGGGCACTCTCCTACGAGCAGTACTTC. It encodes CASKTETGALSYEQYF. V gene TRBV27 combines with J gene TRBJ2-7; TRBD1 agrees at 8 bases. The CDR3 covers 16 residues. The junction had 11 bases not matched to a gene; V was cut back by 7 bases and J by 0 bases. Germline V CDR1 and CDR2: MNHEY, SMNVEV (reference sequence).

This clone is a singleton in its sample. J is TRBJ1-1 and V is TRBV27; D is ambiguous. CDR3 length equals 13 residues. In germline, CDR1 is MNHEY, CDR2 SMNVEV (reference sequence). The V and J ends lost 0 bases and 5 bases respectively, with 7 bases between them. The CDR3 region has the DNA TGTGCCAGCAGTTTATCGGCTGGGACTGAAGCTTTCTTT. Residues: CASSLSAGTEAFF.

The chain is built from TRBV6-1 and TRBJ2-1; 10 nucleotides match TRBD2. The CDR3 has 13 residues. The germline V gene encodes CDR1 MNHNS and CDR2 SASEGT. The V gene end was trimmed by 4 bases and the J gene end by 16 bases; junction bases not matched to a gene: 10. The CDR3 nucleotides are TGTGCCAGCAGTGGAGCTAGGCTAGCGGGAGATTTCTTC. Encoded protein: CASSGARLAGDFF.

This clone was picked up a small number of times. The chain links TRBV7-9 to TRBJ2-2; D is unclear. Germline V gives CDR1 SEHNR, CDR2 FQNEAQ (reference sequence). The CDR3 is 15 amino acids. Trimming stripped 1 base from V and 5 bases from J, with 11 bases between. CDR3 region: CASSLGTLGTGELFF. In DNA form, the CDR3 reads TGTGCCAGCAGCTTAGGGACCCTGGGGACCGGGGAGCTGTTTTTT.

The chain has TRBV29-1 and TRBJ1-3, with 11 nucleotides matching TRBD1. The DNA matches TRBJ2-2 better at its end, which makes the J call doubtful. This CDR3 is 20 amino acids long. Germline CDR1 is SQVTM and CDR2 is ANQGSEA. The CDR3: CSVATGTGGSGGRVTGELFF. CDR3 in DNA: TGCAGCGTCGCTACCGGGACAGGGGGGTCTGGCGGGAGGGTCACCGGGGAGCTGTTTTTT.

The chain joins TRBV6-1 to TRBJ2-7, with a weak D call TRBD2 (6 bases). This CDR3 spans 14 amino acids. In germline, CDR1 is MNHNS, CDR2 SASEGT. Trimming left V 4 bases short and J 2 bases short, with 12 bases between. The CDR3 loop is CASSVADFTYEQYF. The CDR3 bases are TGTGCCAGCAGTGTAGCGGACTTCACCTACGAGCAGTACTTC.

This clone was seen a handful of times. This chain connects TRBV6-4 to TRBJ2-2, with TRBD2 identical over 11 bases. This CDR3 is built from 15 residues. Germline V gene lookup returns CDR1 MRHNA and CDR2 SNTAGT. Trimming at V came to 6 bases and at J to 2 bases, leaving 2 bases not matched to a gene. The CDR3 DNA sequence: TGTGCCAGCAGAAGACTAGCGGGAAACACCGGGGAGCTGTTTTTT. Protein sequence: CASRRLAGNTGELFF.

A word on this clone: At the DNA level, this CDR3 is encoded by other sequences in the same sample as well. CDR3 sequence reads: CASSFRGYYGYTF. In nucleotides, the CDR3 is TGTGCCAGCAGTTTTCGTGGGTACTATGGCTACACCTTC. This chain joins TRBV28 and TRBJ1-2; D is ambiguous. Trimming left V 3 bases short and J 3 bases short, with 8 bases between. The CDR3 is made up of 13 amino acids. Germline-derived CDR1 and CDR2 are MDHEN and SYDVKM.

This chain connects TRBV25-1 to TRBJ1-2, with D uncertain. The germline V and J ends were trimmed by 4 bases and 8 bases, with 14 bases remaining between them. The CDR3 is 13 residues long. The V gene's germline CDR1 is MGHDK and CDR2 SYGVNS. The CDR3: CASSAAGRAGYTF. CDR3 coding DNA: TGTGCCAGCAGTGCGGCGGGGAGGGCGGGCTACACCTTC.

The gene calls are TRBV7-6 and TRBJ2-7; 7 nucleotides align to TRBD1. Germline lookup yields CDR1 SGHVS and CDR2 FNYEAQ. The CDR3 is 14 amino acids. V lost 3 bases, J lost 2 bases, and 4 bases stayed unmatched. The CDR3: CASSFGTDAYEQYF. CDR3 nucleotide sequence: TGTGCCAGCAGCTTCGGGACAGATGCCTACGAGCAGTACTTC. The variable domain in full, completed from reference TRBV7-6 and TRBJ2-7, reads GAGVSQSPRYKVTKRGQDVALRCDPISGHVSLYWYRQALGQGPEFLTYFNYEAQQDKSGLPNDRFSAERPEGSISTLTIQRTEQRDSAMYRCASSFGTDAYEQYFGPGTRLTVT.

V usage is TRBV7-9 and J usage is TRBJ2-5; 8 positions agree with TRBD1. The tail of the sequence fits TRBJ2-7 better, so the J call may be wrong. The CDR3 spans 14 residues. In germline, CDR1 is SEHNR, CDR2 FQNEAQ (reference sequence). CDR3 sequence (DNA): TGTGCCAGCAGCTCATACGACAGGGGAAACGAGCAGTACTTC. As protein: CASSSYDRGNEQYF.

This sequence joins TRBV10-3 and TRBJ2-7; D is unclear. This CDR3 is built from 11 residues. Germline CDR1 reads ENHRY; CDR2 reads SYGVKD. The V end lost 6 bases, the J end lost 5 bases, and 8 bases lay between the germline ends. The CDR3 loop is CAIRGQNEQYF. DNA of the CDR3: TGTGCCATCAGGGGTCAGAACGAGCAGTACTTC.

This clone was recorded only once. The chain combines TRBV28 with TRBJ2-6; tentative D call: TRBD1 (5 bases). CDR3 length: 16 amino acids. Trimming took off 5 bases at V and 3 bases at J, with 14 bases between the two ends. Germline V gene lookup returns CDR1 MDHEN and CDR2 SYDVKM. CDR3 sequence: CASSRQRSGGANVLTF. CDR3 nucleotides: TGTGCCAGCAGTCGACAGCGTTCCGGTGGGGCCAACGTCCTGACTTTC.

V and J are TRBV11-2 and TRBJ2-3; D is ambiguous. Germline loops: CDR1 SGHAT, CDR2 FQNNGV. CDR3 size: 15 residues. Between the trimmed V and J ends, which lost 4 bases and 4 bases, there was a span of 15 bases. CDR3 sequence: CASSSNGLVADTQYF. The CDR3 coding sequence is TGTGCCAGCAGCTCAAACGGATTGGTGGCAGATACGCAGTATTTT.

The rearrangement uses TRBV5-5 and TRBJ1-1, with a tentative D call TRBD1 (6 bases). The germline V and J ends were trimmed by 4 bases and 1 base, with 11 bases remaining between them. The CDR3 is 14 amino acids. Germline assignment: CDR1 SGHKS and CDR2 YYEKEE (reference sequence). The CDR3 bases are TGTGCCAGCAGCCGGACAGAACAGAACACTGAAGCTTTCTTT. Its protein is CASSRTEQNTEAFF.